These 6 T cell receptor beta chains share one sample of origin, sequenced in a study of cytomegalovirus exposure and HLA in healthy donors. In the PCR, 60 Vbeta and 13 Jbeta primers were used. Clones were sequenced by immunoSEQ multiplex PCR, and TCRdb holds only the in-frame ones, with some missing. The data show about 160,000 clones, approximately 86% seen once. The specimen sequenced was PBMCs. These receptor sequences come from a woman aged 18-30 years in good health and CMV-seronegative.

V gene TRBV11-2 combines with J gene TRBJ2-7; 9 nucleotides line up with TRBD2. Germline trimming cut 3 bases from V and 2 bases from J; bases unmatched to any gene: 11. The V gene's germline CDR1 is SGHAT and CDR2 FQNNGV. There are 17 residues in the CDR3. CDR3 residues: CASSFPRLAGLPYEQYF. The DNA of the CDR3 is TGTGCCAGCAGCTTCCCTCGGCTAGCGGGGCTACCCTACGAGCAGTACTTC.

The genes are TRBV30 and TRBJ1-2; unclear D gene. The CDR3 is 16 residues long. V was cut by 3 bases and J by 6 bases, with 23 bases left in between. Per the germline V gene, CDR1 is GTSNPN and CDR2 is SVGIG (reference sequence). CDR3 sequence reads: CAWRVAFPGPGDGYTF. DNA of the CDR3: TGTGCCTGGAGAGTTGCTTTTCCCGGGCCCGGGGATGGCTACACCTTC.

V gene TRBV7-6 combines with J gene TRBJ2-1; 11 bases line up with TRBD2. Germline assignment: CDR1 SGHVS and CDR2 FNYEAQ. V shed 5 bases, J shed 9 bases, and the junction held 15 bases outside the gene matches. The CDR3 is 17 amino acids. The CDR3, as DNA: TGTGCCAGCAGCATGCCCTTAGCGGGAGGGCGAGTCGGTGAGCAGTTCTTC. Its protein is CASSMPLAGGRVGEQFF.

V usage is TRBV6-1 and J usage is TRBJ2-5; 12 bases are a match to TRBD2. The germline V gene encodes CDR1 MNHNS and CDR2 SASEGT. With 6 bases clipped from V and 5 bases from J, the junction kept 7 bases outside the gene matches. The CDR3 has 15 amino acids. DNA of the CDR3: TGTGCCAGCAGGCAGACTAGCGGGAGTTATGAGACCCAGTACTTC. Its protein product is CASRQTSGSYETQYF.

This clone was counted only a few times. The J gene is TRBJ2-7, the V gene TRBV6-5; 7 nucleotides align to TRBD2. The germline gives CDR1 MNHEY, CDR2 SVGAGI. With V trimmed by 0 bases and J by 3 bases, 5 bases remained unmatched. This CDR3 spans 15 amino acids. The chain's CDR3 is CASSYSAGVGYEQYF. The CDR3 coding sequence is TGTGCCAGCAGTTACTCCGCGGGGGTGGGCTACGAGCAGTACTTC.

The chain has TRBV18 and TRBJ2-2; D remains unclear. The CDR3 is made up of 15 amino acids. CDR1 and CDR2 from the germline V gene are KGHSH and LQKENI. Trimming stripped 4 bases from V and 5 bases from J, with 14 bases between. CDR3 nucleotide sequence: TGTGCCAGCTCACTCAAGAACTTGGTTACCGGGGAGCTGTTTTTT. Translating gives CASSLKNLVTGELFF.